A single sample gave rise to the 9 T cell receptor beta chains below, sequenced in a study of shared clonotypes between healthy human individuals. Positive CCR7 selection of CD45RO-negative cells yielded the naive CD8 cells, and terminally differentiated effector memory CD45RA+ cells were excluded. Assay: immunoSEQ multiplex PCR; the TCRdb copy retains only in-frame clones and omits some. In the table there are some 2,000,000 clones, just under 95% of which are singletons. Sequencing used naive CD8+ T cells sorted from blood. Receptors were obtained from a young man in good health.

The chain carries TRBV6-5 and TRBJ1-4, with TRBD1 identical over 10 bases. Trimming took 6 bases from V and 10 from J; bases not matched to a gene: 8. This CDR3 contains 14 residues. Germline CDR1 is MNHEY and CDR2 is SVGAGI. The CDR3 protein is CASRPGTGEGKLFF. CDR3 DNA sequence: TGTGCCAGCAGGCCGGGGACAGGGGAGGGAAAACTGTTTTTT.

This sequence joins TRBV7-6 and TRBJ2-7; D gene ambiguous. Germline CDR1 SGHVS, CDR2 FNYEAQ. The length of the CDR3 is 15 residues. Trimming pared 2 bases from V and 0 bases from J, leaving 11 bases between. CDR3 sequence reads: CASSLNVPPSYEQYF. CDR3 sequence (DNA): TGTGCCAGCAGCTTAAATGTCCCCCCCTCCTACGAGCAGTACTTC.

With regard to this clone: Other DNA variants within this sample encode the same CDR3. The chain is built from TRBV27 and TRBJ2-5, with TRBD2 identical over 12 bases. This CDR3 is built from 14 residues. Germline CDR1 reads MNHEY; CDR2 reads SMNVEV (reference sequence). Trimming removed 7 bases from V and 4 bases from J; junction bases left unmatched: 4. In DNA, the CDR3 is TGTGCCAGCAAACCGGGACTAGCGGGAGAGACCCAGTACTTC. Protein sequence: CASKPGLAGETQYF.

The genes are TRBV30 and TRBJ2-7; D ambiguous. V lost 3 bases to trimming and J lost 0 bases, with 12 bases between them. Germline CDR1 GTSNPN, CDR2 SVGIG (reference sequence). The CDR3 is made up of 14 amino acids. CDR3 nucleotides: TGTGCCTGGAGCCGTGACGCCAGCTCCTACGAGCAGTACTTC. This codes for CAWSRDASSYEQYF.

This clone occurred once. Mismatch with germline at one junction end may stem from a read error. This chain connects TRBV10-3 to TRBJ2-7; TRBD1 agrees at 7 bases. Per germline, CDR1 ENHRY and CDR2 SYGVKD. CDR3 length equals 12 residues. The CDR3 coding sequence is TGTGCCATCAGTGCCTCAGACAGGGCTTGGGTCTTC. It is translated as CAISASDRAWVF.

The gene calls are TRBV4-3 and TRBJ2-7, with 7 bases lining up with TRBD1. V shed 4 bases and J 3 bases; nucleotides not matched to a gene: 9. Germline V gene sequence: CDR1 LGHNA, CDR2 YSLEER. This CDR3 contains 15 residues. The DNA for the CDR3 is TGCGCCAGCAGCCGGCTGACAGGGCCTGACTACGAGCAGTACTTC. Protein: CASSRLTGPDYEQYF.

CDR3 amino acids: CASSLYSNEQFF. CDR3 in DNA: TGTGCCAGCAGCTTATACAGCAATGAGCAGTTCTTC. The rearrangement uses TRBV7-2 and TRBJ2-1, with D hard to call. The ends were cut back, 2 bases at V and 6 bases at J, with 5 bases in the middle. The CDR3 totals 12 residues. The germline V gene encodes CDR1 SGHTA and CDR2 FQGNSA.

CDR3 coding DNA: TGTGCCAGCAGCCTAGGGGACGATGAGCAGTTCTTC. Its protein product is CASSLGDDEQFF. This chain joins TRBV5-6 and TRBJ2-1; the D gene could be TRBD1 or TRBD2 (5 bases each). This CDR3 has 12 residues. V gave up 4 bases and J gave up 8 bases, with 10 bases separating them. The germline V gene encodes CDR1 SGHDT and CDR2 YYEEEE.

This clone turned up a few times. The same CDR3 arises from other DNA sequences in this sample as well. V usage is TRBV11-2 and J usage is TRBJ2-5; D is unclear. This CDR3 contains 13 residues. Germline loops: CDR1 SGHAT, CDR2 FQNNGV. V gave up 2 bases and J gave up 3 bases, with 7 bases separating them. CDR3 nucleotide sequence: TGTGCCAGCAGCTTAATTGGGGAAGAGACCCAGTACTTC. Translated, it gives CASSLIGEETQYF.